This T cell receptor beta chain was identified in a study of PD-1 blockade in classical Hodgkin lymphoma. Data came from immunoSEQ multiplex PCR; TCRdb stores just in-frame clones and leaves some out. The table lists roughly 11,000 clones, roughly 80% of them singletons. Notes on the study in general: When set against healthy donors, newly diagnosed patients were reported to show lower baseline TCR diversity.

Every patient was affected by relapse after autologous stem cell transplantation, while exposure to brentuximab vedotin was not uniform. The study isolated CD8+ T cells from thawed PBMCs by magnetic negative selection. Details on this clone: The target antigen is unknown.

J was trimmed by 1 base and V by 1 base; bases with no gene match: 6. The CDR3 spans 17 residues. Germline assignment: CDR1 SGHTA and CDR2 FQGNSA. The sequence was obtained from a human donor with classical Hodgkin lymphoma. V and J are TRBV7-2 and TRBJ2-7; TRBD1 aligns across 11 bases. This specimen was CD8+ T cells from blood, taken at baseline. The CDR3 spells CASSLGTGGLFSYEQYF. The CDR3 nucleotides read TGTGCCAGCAGCTTAGGGACAGGGGGCCTCTTTTCCTACGAGCAGTACTTC.